The source of this TCR beta chain is a study of blood T cells in healthy people across ages. Primers used in a second PCR of about 7 to 12 cycles were a sample-barcoded 5' primer and a J-beta primer mix. Each CDR3 protein is one row after TCRdb ran MiXCR on the 5' RACE reads. The sample has 1.4 million to 1.5 million distinct CDR3 sequences, about 40% seen once. CDR3 length: 15 amino acids. Germline-derived CDR1 and CDR2 are SGHTA and FQGNSA. A note on this clonotype: One end of the junction fails to match germline, which may point to a read error.

This sequence originates from a woman between 18 and 29 years old in good health. The rearrangement links TRBV7-2 to TRBJ2-1; 8 bases agree with TRBD2. Input material: blood. In nucleotides, the CDR3 is TGTGCCAGCAGCTTCCCAAGCGGGAGCCCCAATGAGCGGTTCTTC. Translating gives CASSFPSGSPNERFF.